Below, 26 T cell receptor beta chains from the same sample are listed, as sequenced in a study of cytotoxic CD8 clonotypes in ibrutinib-treated CLL. Here immunoSEQ multiplex PCR was the method, and the copy in TCRdb shows in-frame clones only, minus some. The sample comprises 30,000 to 35,000 clones, more than 65% of which are singletons, and approximately 30% rests with the top ten. This sample comprised PBMCs, obtained before ibrutinib treatment. Source of these receptors: a human donor with chronic lymphocytic leukemia.

The V call is TRBV7-2, the J call TRBJ2-7; 9 bases align to TRBD2. The CDR3 consists of 14 residues. The germline V gene has CDR1 SGHTA and CDR2 FQGNSA. J gave up 4 bases and V 0 bases, and 1 base lay outside the gene matches. The CDR3 spells CASSLASGGYEQYF. The DNA of the CDR3 is TGTGCCAGCAGCTTAGCTAGCGGGGGATACGAGCAGTACTTC.

This clone was picked up one time. V and J are TRBV19 and TRBJ2-6; 8 bases map to TRBD2. The CDR3 extends over 16 amino acids. Germline assignment: CDR1 LNHDA and CDR2 SQIVND (reference sequence). Trimming removed 6 bases from V and 1 base from J; junction bases left unmatched: 5. CDR3: CASRLAGLSGANVLTF. The DNA for the CDR3 is TGTGCCAGTAGGCTAGCGGGCCTTTCTGGGGCCAACGTCCTGACTTTC.

This chain uses TRBV30 with TRBJ1-5; D remains ambiguous. From germline, CDR1 is GTSNPN and CDR2 SVGIG (reference sequence). V lost 0 bases to trimming and J lost 3 bases, with 6 bases between them. This CDR3 comprises 13 residues. The CDR3 DNA reads TGTGCCTGGAGTGTACAGTCCAATCAGCCCCAGCATTTT. Its protein is CAWSVQSNQPQHF.

The chain joins TRBV12-5 to TRBJ2-3; possibly TRBD2 for D (7 bases). The germline CDR1 and CDR2 sequences are LGHNT and FRNRAP. The CDR3 runs to 18 residues. V was clipped by 2 bases and J by 8 bases, with 26 bases between them. The CDR3 bases are TGTGCTAGTGGTTTGACACGGCTCGGGGGGCCACCGTTTAGTACGCAGTATTTT. Translated: CASGLTRLGGPPFSTQYF. Together with reference TRBV12-5 and TRBJ2-3, the CDR3 gives the full variable domain: DARVTQTPRHKVTEMGQEVTMRCQPILGHNTVFWYRQTMMQGLELLAYFRNRAPLDDSGMPKDRFSAEMPDATLATLKIQPSEPRDSAVYFCASGLTRLGGPPFSTQYFGPGTRLTVL.

This clone was seen a single time. V usage is TRBV20-1 and J usage is TRBJ2-1; 10 positions agree with TRBD2. The CDR3 contains 11 residues. The germline gives CDR1 DFQATT, CDR2 SNEGSKA (reference sequence). V shed 4 bases, J shed 10 bases, and the junction held 1 base outside the gene matches. This CDR3 reads CSAISGREQFF. The CDR3 DNA is TGCAGTGCTATTAGCGGGAGGGAGCAGTTCTTC.

The count of this clone is one. The chain joins TRBV4-2 to TRBJ2-3, with 10 bases matching TRBD2. There are 16 residues in the CDR3. Trimming at V came to 3 bases and at J to 2 bases, leaving 5 bases not matched to a gene. Germline CDR1 reads LGHNA; CDR2 reads YNFKEQ. The CDR3: CASSQLAGGSTDTQYF. The CDR3 DNA is TGTGCCAGCAGCCAGTTAGCGGGGGGATCCACAGATACGCAGTATTTT.

The J gene is TRBJ1-2, the V gene TRBV19, with D perhaps TRBD1 (5 bases). Germline lookup yields CDR1 LNHDA and CDR2 SQIVND (reference sequence). With 5 bases removed from V and 3 bases from J, the gap between germline ends came to 10 bases. The CDR3 consists of 13 residues. In DNA form, the CDR3 reads TGTGCCAGTAGTTCAACAGGCGACTATGGCTACACCTTC. Translated: CASSSTGDYGYTF.

This clone has only a few counts. J is TRBJ2-3 and V is TRBV11-3; 7 bases are a match to TRBD2. The CDR3 contains 14 residues. Germline CDR1 SGHNT, CDR2 YENEEA. The V segment lost 1 base and the J segment 5 bases; nucleotides outside the gene matches: 3. In nucleotides, the CDR3 is TGTGCCAGCAGCTTAGGACTAGCTGTAGATACGCAGTATTTT. As protein: CASSLGLAVDTQYF.

The chain joins TRBV6-5 to TRBJ2-7; the D is unclear. Germline CDR1 and CDR2: MNHEY and SVGAGI. V lost 5 bases and J lost 6, with 8 bases in between. The CDR3 is 11 amino acids. The CDR3 nucleotides read TGTGCCAGCAGTGAAACCCCCGAGCAGTACTTC. It specifies CASSETPEQYF.

The V and J genes are TRBV28 and TRBJ1-2, with D tentatively TRBD1 (5 bases). Trimming took off 7 bases at V and 4 bases at J, with 10 bases between the two ends. CDR3 size: 12 residues. Germline CDR1 MDHEN, CDR2 SYDVKM. The DNA of the CDR3 is TGTGCCAGCATTGACAGTGCCTATGGCTACACCTTC. Encoded protein: CASIDSAYGYTF.

This chain connects TRBV7-9 to TRBJ2-2; 10 nucleotides agree with TRBD1. This CDR3 has 17 amino acids. Trimming at V came to 4 bases and at J to 1 base, leaving 6 bases not matched to a gene. Germline assignment: CDR1 SEHNR and CDR2 FQNEAQ (reference sequence). The CDR3, as DNA: TGTGCCAGCAGCTCGAAACGGACAGGGGGGAACACCGGGGAGCTGTTTTTT. This encodes CASSSKRTGGNTGELFF.

The chain combines TRBV27 with TRBJ2-3, with D tentatively TRBD1 (5 bases). There are 14 residues in the CDR3. With 4 bases removed from V and 5 bases from J, the gap between germline ends came to 13 bases. Per the germline V gene, CDR1 is MNHEY and CDR2 is SMNVEV (reference sequence). The CDR3 spells CASSSQGAGDTQYF. In nucleotides, the CDR3 is TGTGCCAGCAGTTCTCAGGGCGCCGGAGATACGCAGTATTTT.

The chain recombines TRBV25-1 with TRBJ1-4, with D maybe TRBD1 (5 bases). The germline gives CDR1 MGHDK, CDR2 SYGVNS. Deletions cut 3 bases from V and 3 bases from J, with 8 bases between. This CDR3 spans 14 amino acids. CDR3 coding DNA: TGTGCCAGCAGTGATCAGGGTTCTAATGAAAAACTGTTTTTT. As protein: CASSDQGSNEKLFF.

CDR3 bases: TGTGCCAGCTCACCATCCAGGGGCTATGGCTACACCTTC. Amino acid sequence: CASSPSRGYGYTF. The chain combines TRBV18 with TRBJ1-2; D may be TRBD1 (6 bases). Trimming removed 2 bases from V and 4 bases from J, with 8 bases in between. Per the germline V gene, CDR1 is KGHSH and CDR2 is LQKENI. The CDR3 length is 13 residues. The full variable domain, with the rest looked up from reference TRBV18 and TRBJ1-2, is NAGVMQNPRHLVRRRGQEARLRCSPMKGHSHVYWYRQLPEEGLKFMVYLQKENIIDESGMPKERFSAEFPKEGPSILRIQQVVRGDSAAYFCASSPSRGYGYTFGSGTRLTVV.

The chain couples TRBV4-1 to TRBJ1-2, with D unclear. The CDR3 length is 15 residues. V dropped 0 bases and J dropped 5 bases, with 13 bases sitting between them. Germline CDR1 and CDR2: MGHRA and YSYEKL. The CDR3: CASSQEWSLAYGYTF. CDR3 coding DNA: TGCGCCAGCAGCCAAGAGTGGAGCCTGGCATATGGCTACACCTTC.

The table lists this clone with a few counts. This sequence joins TRBV11-3 and TRBJ2-1, with TRBD2 matching over 12 bases. The trim removed 4 bases at V and 4 bases at J, leaving 11 bases unmatched. Germline CDR1 is SGHNT and CDR2 is YENEEA. The CDR3 runs 18 residues. The CDR3 region has the DNA TGTGCCAGCAGCTGGGACCCCCTAGCGGGAGGGGCGTACAATGAGCAGTTCTTC. Protein: CASSWDPLAGGAYNEQFF. The variable domain in full, with the rest retrieved from reference TRBV11-3 and TRBJ2-1, is EAGVVQSPRYKIIEKKQPVAFWCNPISGHNTLYWYLQNLGQGPELLIRYENEEAVDDSQLPKDRFSAERLKGVDSTLKIQPAELGDSAVYLCASSWDPLAGGAYNEQFFGPGTRLTVL.

The chain uses TRBV23-1 and TRBJ1-1; TRBD1 is a possible D gene (6 bases). TRBV23-1 counts as an open reading frame of uncertain function. Between the trimmed V and J ends, which lost 4 bases and 10 bases, there was a span of 28 bases. The CDR3 totals 17 residues. The CDR3 DNA sequence: TGCGCCAGCAGTCTGAAATCGCTCCCTGGGGGGCGCGTCCTAGCTTTCTTT. Its translation: CASSLKSLPGGRVLAFF.

This chain connects TRBV5-1 to TRBJ2-5, with a possible D match to TRBD1 (6 bases). The CDR3 contains 14 residues. V lost 0 bases and J lost 5, with 11 bases in between. Germline CDR1 SGHRS, CDR2 YFSETQ. The CDR3 reads CASSLGQVGETQYF. The DNA for the CDR3 is TGCGCCAGCAGCTTGGGACAGGTCGGCGAGACCCAGTACTTC.

This chain connects TRBV28 to TRBJ1-3; D gene ambiguous. The CDR3 is 13 residues long. Trimming removed 8 bases at V and 4 bases at J, with 12 bases between. In germline, CDR1 is MDHEN, CDR2 SYDVKM. CDR3 sequence: CASVDLVGNTIYF. The CDR3 bases are TGTGCCAGCGTCGATCTTGTAGGAAACACCATATATTTT.

The chain has TRBV7-2 and TRBJ1-3, with 8 nucleotides matching TRBD1. V shed 1 base and J 2 bases; nucleotides not matched to a gene: 1. CDR3 length: 15 amino acids. CDR1 and CDR2 from the germline V gene are SGHTA and FQGNSA. The CDR3 is CASSLGTGTGNTIYF. The DNA of the CDR3 is TGTGCCAGCAGCTTAGGGACAGGGACTGGAAACACCATATATTTT.

The chain couples TRBV27 to TRBJ2-7, with TRBD1 identical over 8 bases. This CDR3 is 14 amino acids long. V lost 3 bases, J lost 0 bases, and 1 base stayed unmatched. Germline V gene sequence: CDR1 MNHEY, CDR2 SMNVEV (reference sequence). Here the CDR3 reads CASSLGQDSYEQYF. The CDR3 region has the DNA TGTGCCAGCAGTTTGGGACAGGACTCCTACGAGCAGTACTTC.

This clone is medium-sized (0.01 to 0.1%) within its sample. This chain uses TRBV10-3 with TRBJ2-7; D may be TRBD1 (5 bases). This CDR3 spans 13 amino acids. Germline V gene data show CDR1 as ENHRY and CDR2 as SYGVKD. Trimming cost V 2 bases and J 12 bases, with 17 bases left between them. The CDR3 sequence is CAISEATGWLVYF. The CDR3 DNA reads TGTGCCATCAGTGAGGCCACAGGATGGCTCGTGTACTTC.

The gene calls are TRBV7-2 and TRBJ1-5; TRBD1 matches 8 bases. CDR1 and CDR2 from the germline V gene are SGHTA and FQGNSA. The CDR3 runs to 16 residues. The V and J ends lost 1 base and 3 bases, in that order; junction bases with no gene match: 5. The CDR3 DNA sequence: TGTGCCAGCAGCTTAGAGCAGGGGGCGCACAATCAGCCCCAGCATTTT. This gives the protein CASSLEQGAHNQPQHF.

The chain joins TRBV7-9 to TRBJ1-3, with no clear D. Trimming pared 5 bases from V and 4 bases from J, leaving 6 bases between. CDR1 is SEHNR, CDR2 FQNEAQ, per germline (reference sequence). The CDR3 consists of 12 residues. CDR3 sequence (DNA): TGTGCCAGCAGCAAGGAGGGAAACACCATATATTTT. Encoded protein: CASSKEGNTIYF.

The chain is built from TRBV19 and TRBJ2-2; 7 bases map to TRBD1. The germline gives CDR1 LNHDA, CDR2 SQIVND (reference sequence). V dropped 5 bases and J dropped 6; count of bases not matched to a gene: 6. This CDR3 contains 14 residues. The CDR3 loop reads CASSSQGTAGELFF. The CDR3 bases are TGTGCCAGTAGTTCGCAGGGGACAGCCGGGGAGCTGTTTTTT.

Details on this clone: Other DNA sequences from this sample encode an identical CDR3 as well. The chain carries TRBV7-9 and TRBJ2-3; D ambiguous. Between the trimmed V and J ends, which lost 1 base and 2 bases, there was a span of 4 bases. CDR3 length: 13 residues. Germline V gene sequence: CDR1 SEHNR, CDR2 FQNEAQ (reference sequence). CDR3 loop: CASSLESTDTQYF. The DNA of the CDR3 is TGTGCCAGCAGCTTAGAATCCACAGATACGCAGTATTTT.